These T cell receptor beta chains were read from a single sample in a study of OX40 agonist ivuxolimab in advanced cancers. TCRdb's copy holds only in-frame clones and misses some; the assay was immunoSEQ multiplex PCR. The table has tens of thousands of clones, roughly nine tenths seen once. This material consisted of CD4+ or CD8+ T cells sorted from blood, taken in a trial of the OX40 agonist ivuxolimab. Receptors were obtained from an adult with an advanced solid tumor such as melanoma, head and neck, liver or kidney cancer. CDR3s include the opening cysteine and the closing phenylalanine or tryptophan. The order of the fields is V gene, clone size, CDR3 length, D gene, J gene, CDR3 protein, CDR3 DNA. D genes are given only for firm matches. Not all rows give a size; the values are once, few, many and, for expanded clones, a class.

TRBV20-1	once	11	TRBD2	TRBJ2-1	CLGLAGREQFF	TGCTTAGGGCTAGCGGGTCGTGAGCAGTTCTTC
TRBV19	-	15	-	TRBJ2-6	CASSSLRSGANVLTF	TGTGCCAGTAGCTCCCTCCGCTCTGGGGCCAACGTCCTGACTTTC
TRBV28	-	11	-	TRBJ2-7	CASSLGYEQYF	TGTGCCAGCAGTTTGGGTTACGAGCAGTACTTC
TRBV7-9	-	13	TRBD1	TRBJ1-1	CASTGTVNTEAFF	TGTGCCAGCACCGGGACAGTCAACACTGAAGCTTTCTTT
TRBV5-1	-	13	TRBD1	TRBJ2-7	CASRLTGSYEQYF	TGCGCCAGTCGACTGACAGGGTCCTACGAGCAGTACTTC
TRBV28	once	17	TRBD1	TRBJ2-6	CASSGHTGGPGANVLTF	TGTGCCAGCAGTGGTCATACAGGGGGCCCTGGGGCCAACGTCCTGACTTTC
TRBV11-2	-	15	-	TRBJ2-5	CASSLMGSQQETQYF	TGTGCCAGCAGCTTAATGGGTTCACAACAAGAGACCCAGTACTTC
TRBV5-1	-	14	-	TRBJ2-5	CASSRQPYQETQYF	TGCGCCAGCTCCCGACAGCCGTACCAAGAGACCCAGTACTTC
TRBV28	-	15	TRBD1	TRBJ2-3	CASRLTGGLADTQYF	TGTGCCAGCAGGCTGACAGGGGGTCTCGCAGATACGCAGTATTTT
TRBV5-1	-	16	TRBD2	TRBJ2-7	CASSLDSGGQSYEQYF	TGCGCCAGCAGCTTGGATAGCGGGGGGCAGTCCTACGAGCAGTACTTC